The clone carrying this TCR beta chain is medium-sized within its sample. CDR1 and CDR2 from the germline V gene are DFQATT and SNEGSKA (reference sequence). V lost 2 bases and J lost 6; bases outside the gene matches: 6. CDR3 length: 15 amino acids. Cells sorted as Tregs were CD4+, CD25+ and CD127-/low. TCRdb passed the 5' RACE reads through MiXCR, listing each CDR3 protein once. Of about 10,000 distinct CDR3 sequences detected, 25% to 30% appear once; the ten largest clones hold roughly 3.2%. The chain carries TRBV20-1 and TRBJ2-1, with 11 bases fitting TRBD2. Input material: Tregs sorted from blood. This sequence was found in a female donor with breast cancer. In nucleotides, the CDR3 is TGCAGTGCTAGACCCCGGACTAGCGGGTCCAATGAGCAGTTCTTC. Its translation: CSARPRTSGSNEQFF.